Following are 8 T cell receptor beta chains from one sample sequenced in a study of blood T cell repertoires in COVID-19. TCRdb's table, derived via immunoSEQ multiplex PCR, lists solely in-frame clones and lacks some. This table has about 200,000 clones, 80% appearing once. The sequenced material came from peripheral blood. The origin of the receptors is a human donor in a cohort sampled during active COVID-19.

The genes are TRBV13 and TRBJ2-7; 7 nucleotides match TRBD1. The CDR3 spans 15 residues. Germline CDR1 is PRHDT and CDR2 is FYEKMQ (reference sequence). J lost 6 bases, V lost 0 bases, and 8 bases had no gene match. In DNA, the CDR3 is TGTGCCAGCAGCTTAGGGAACAACAGGGGTGGCGAGCAGTACTTC. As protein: CASSLGNNRGGEQYF.

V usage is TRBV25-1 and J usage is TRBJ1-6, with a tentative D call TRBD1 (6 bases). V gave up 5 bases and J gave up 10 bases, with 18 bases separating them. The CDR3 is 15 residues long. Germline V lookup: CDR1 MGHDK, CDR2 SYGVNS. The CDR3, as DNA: TGTGCCAGCAGTCCAGGAGCCAGGGGACACTCACCCCTCCACTTT. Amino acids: CASSPGARGHSPLHF.

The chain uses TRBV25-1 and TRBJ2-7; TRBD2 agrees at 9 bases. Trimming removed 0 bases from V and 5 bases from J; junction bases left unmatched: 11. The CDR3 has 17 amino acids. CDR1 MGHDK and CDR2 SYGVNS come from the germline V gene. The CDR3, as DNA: TGTGCCAGCAGTGAATATCGACCGTTAGCGGGAGTGGACGAGCAGTACTTC. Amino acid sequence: CASSEYRPLAGVDEQYF.

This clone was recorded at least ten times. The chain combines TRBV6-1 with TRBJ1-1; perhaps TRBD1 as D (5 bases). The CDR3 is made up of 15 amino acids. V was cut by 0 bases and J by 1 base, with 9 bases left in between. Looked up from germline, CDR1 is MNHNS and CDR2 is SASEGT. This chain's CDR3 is CASSEAGHSNTEAFF. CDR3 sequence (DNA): TGTGCCAGCAGTGAAGCCGGACATTCGAACACTGAAGCTTTCTTT.

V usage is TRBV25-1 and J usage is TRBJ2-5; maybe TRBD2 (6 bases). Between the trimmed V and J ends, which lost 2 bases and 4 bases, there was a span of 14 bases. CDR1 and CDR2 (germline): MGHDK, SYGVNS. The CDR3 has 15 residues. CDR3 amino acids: CASSEALGGSETQYF. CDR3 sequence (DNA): TGTGCCAGCAGTGAAGCTTTGGGGGGTTCAGAGACCCAGTACTTC.

CDR3 DNA: TGTGCCAGCAGCCGTATCGGACAGTTAAATGAAAAACTGTTTTTT. Translated: CASSRIGQLNEKLFF. The genes are TRBV7-8 and TRBJ1-4, with a possible D match to TRBD1 (6 bases). The germline V gene has CDR1 SGHVS and CDR2 FQNEAQ. The CDR3 is 15 amino acids. V lost 5 bases to trimming and J lost 5 bases, with 15 bases between them.

The CDR3 nucleotides read TGCGCCAGCAGCTTGGCTCGGGACAGGGTGAGAGAGACCCAGTACTTC. This sequence encodes CASSLARDRVRETQYF. The chain is built from TRBV5-1 and TRBJ2-5; 9 bases are shared with TRBD1. Germline trimming cut 0 bases from V and 4 bases from J; bases unmatched to any gene: 7. The CDR3 length is 16 residues. The germline CDR1 and CDR2 sequences are SGHRS and YFSETQ.

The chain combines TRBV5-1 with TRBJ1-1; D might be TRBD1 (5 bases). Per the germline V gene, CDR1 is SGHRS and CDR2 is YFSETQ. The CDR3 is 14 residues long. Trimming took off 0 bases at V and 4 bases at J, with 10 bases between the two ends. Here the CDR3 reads CASSLANGATEAFF. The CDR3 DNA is TGCGCCAGCAGCTTGGCCAATGGGGCCACTGAAGCTTTCTTT.